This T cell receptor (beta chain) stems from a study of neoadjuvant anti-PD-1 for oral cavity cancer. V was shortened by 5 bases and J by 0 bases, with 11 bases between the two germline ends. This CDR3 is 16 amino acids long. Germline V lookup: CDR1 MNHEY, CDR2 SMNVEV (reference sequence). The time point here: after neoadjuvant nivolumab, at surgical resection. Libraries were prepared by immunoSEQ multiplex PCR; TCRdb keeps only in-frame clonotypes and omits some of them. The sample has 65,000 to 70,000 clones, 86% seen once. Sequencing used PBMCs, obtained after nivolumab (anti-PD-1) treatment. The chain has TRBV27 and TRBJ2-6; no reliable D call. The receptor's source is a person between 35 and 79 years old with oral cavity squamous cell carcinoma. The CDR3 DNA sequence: TGTGCCAGCAGTCCCCTAGGCTACTCTGGGGCCAACGTCCTGACTTTC. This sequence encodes CASSPLGYSGANVLTF.